These 10 T cell receptor beta chains share one sample of origin, sequenced in a study of CD8 T cells in Susac syndrome. Roughly 0.45 to 1 ug RNA was reverse transcribed with random hexamers. TCRdb reprocessed the immunoSEQ multiplex PCR reads via MiXCR and lists one record per CDR3 protein. The sample yields tens of thousands of distinct CDR3 sequences, roughly nine tenths seen once. Sequenced input: CD8+ T cells from PBMCs. All receptors derive from a human donor with multiple sclerosis.

This clonotype was counted a single time. CDR3 sequence reads: CASRLAGGPPGELFF. CDR3 DNA: TGTGCCAGCAGACTAGCGGGGGGACCCCCCGGGGAGCTGTTTTTT. V usage is TRBV3-1 and J usage is TRBJ2-2; 12 bases match TRBD2. From germline, CDR1 is LGHDT and CDR2 YNNKEL (reference sequence). The CDR3 has 15 amino acids. The V gene end was trimmed by 6 bases and the J gene end by 6 bases; junction bases not matched to a gene: 5.

This sequence joins TRBV2 and TRBJ2-2; TRBD2 agrees at 12 bases. J lost 9 bases, V lost 8 bases, and 4 bases had no gene match. Germline values: CDR1 SNHLY, CDR2 FYNNEI. The CDR3 extends over 13 amino acids. CDR3 nucleotides: TGTGCCAGCGCACTAGCGGGGGGTTGGGAGCTGTTTTTT. Its protein is CASALAGGWELFF. Full variable domain (rest looked up from reference TRBV2 and TRBJ2-2): EPEVTQTPSHQVTQMGQEVILRCVPISNHLYFYWYRQILGQKVEFLVSFYNNEISEKSEIFDDQFSVERPDGSNFTLKIRSTKLEDSAMYFCASALAGGWELFFGEGSRLTVL.

The CDR3 spells CASSPPGGLNTEAFF. DNA of the CDR3: TGTGCCAGCAGCCCCCCCGGGGGCTTGAACACTGAAGCTTTCTTT. The chain joins TRBV13 to TRBJ1-1; perhaps TRBD1 as D (6 bases). V was clipped by 5 bases and J by 0 bases, with 13 bases between them. CDR1 is PRHDT and CDR2 is FYEKMQ in the germline V gene (reference sequence). This CDR3 is built from 15 residues.

The chain joins TRBV14 to TRBJ2-6, with D tentatively TRBD1 (6 bases). Deletions cut 4 bases from V and 0 bases from J, with 19 bases between. The germline CDR1 and CDR2 sequences are SGHDN and FVKESK. CDR3 length: 19 residues. CDR3 in DNA: TGTGCCAGCAGCCTACTACAGGGTTTACCGGTCTCTGGGGCCAACGTCCTGACTTTC. Its protein product is CASSLLQGLPVSGANVLTF.

V and J are TRBV6-5 and TRBJ2-5; tentative D call: TRBD2 (6 bases). The CDR3 contains 13 residues. From germline, CDR1 is MNHEY and CDR2 SVGAGI. Deletions cut 7 bases from V and 7 bases from J, with 16 bases between. The CDR3 reads CASTGGGRGTQYF. Here the CDR3 DNA reads TGTGCCAGCACGGGCGGAGGGCGCGGGACCCAGTACTTC.

The chain is built from TRBV7-9 and TRBJ1-6; D unresolved. The V end lost 1 base, the J end lost 4 bases, and 5 bases lay between the germline ends. Germline CDR1 SEHNR, CDR2 FQNEAQ (reference sequence). CDR3 size: 14 residues. The CDR3 here is CASSLEGYNSPLHF. CDR3 coding DNA: TGTGCCAGCAGCTTAGAAGGTTATAATTCACCCCTCCACTTT.

The gene calls are TRBV7-9 and TRBJ1-2, with D uncertain. V lost 1 base and J 2 bases, leaving 5 bases between the germline ends. The CDR3 totals 13 residues. Germline loops: CDR1 SEHNR, CDR2 FQNEAQ (reference sequence). The DNA of the CDR3 is TGTGCCAGCAGCTTAGTAGGGAACTATGGCTACACCTTC. This encodes CASSLVGNYGYTF.

The gene calls are TRBV6-6 and TRBJ1-2; the D is unclear. Germline V CDR1 and CDR2: MNHNY, SVGAGI (reference sequence). V was pared by 2 bases and J by 2 bases, with 12 bases between. This CDR3 comprises 15 residues. CDR3 residues: CASSYVAASNYGYTF. The CDR3 DNA sequence: TGTGCCAGCAGTTACGTAGCCGCCTCAAACTATGGCTACACCTTC.

The V and J genes are TRBV12-3 or TRBV12-4 and TRBJ1-1, with 8 bases that match TRBD1. V lost 5 bases, J lost 7 bases, and 12 bases stayed unmatched. This CDR3 has 15 amino acids. The CDR3 DNA reads TGTGCCAGCAGTGCATCCTCGGACAGGGCCCATGAAGCTTTCTTT. Amino acids: CASSASSDRAHEAFF.

The chain carries TRBV29-1 and TRBJ2-2; 7 nucleotides agree with TRBD2. Germline V gives CDR1 SQVTM, CDR2 ANQGSEA. The length of the CDR3 is 17 residues. V shed 2 bases, J shed 1 base, and the junction held 10 bases outside the gene matches. Here the CDR3 reads CSVESQRGGENTGELFF. The CDR3 DNA is TGCAGCGTTGAATCCCAACGGGGAGGGGAGAACACCGGGGAGCTGTTTTTT.